Reported below is one T cell receptor beta chain. Its antigen is unknown. No base quality information exists; no much larger clone differs at one position. Each collaborating institution followed its own protocols to collect whole blood in K2EDTA tubes. For TCRbeta analysis, collaborators shipped samples as frozen whole blood, isolated PBMCs, or DNA extracted from either of those sample types. This entry is derived from a study of blood T cell repertoires in COVID-19 (TCRdb year 2020). Notes on the research overall: Collaborator samples came from the United States, Italy and Spain and covered acute and convalescent phases of COVID-19. The material from the prospective study consisted of cDNA or gDNA derived from T cells, B-cell-depleted T cells, or PBMCs. Deeply sampled blood TCRbeta repertoires from subjects exposed to, actively infected with, or recovered from COVID-19 were included in the dataset. The repertoires were released in a freely available public database meant as a resource for research on the immune response to SARS-CoV-2. The samples were drawn from two sources: the first 160 participants of the ongoing ImmuneRACE study, and 950 to 1,500 subjects contributed by 6 global collaborators. The sample metadata nearly always contained a de-identified subject ID, COVID-19 status, age in years and sex. Where available, HLA class I and class II types were taken from metadata supplied by the sample provider and were not determined by assay-based typing. The investigation overall reported the following: Clinical and demographic metadata were provided uncurated, with the amount varying by source and participant.

TCRbeta CDR3 regions were amplified from genomic DNA using the immunoSEQ Assay, a bias-controlled multiplex PCR. In the authors' own workflow: Nucleated cell counts per sample were estimated from amplification of reference gene primers within the assay. Sequence reads were collapsed and filtered to measure the absolute abundance of every unique TCRbeta CDR3 rearrangement. Productive Simpson clonality was computed per sample as the square root of Simpson's diversity index over productive rearrangements. The source is immuneACCESS, and TCRdb retained only in-frame sequences with V and J called. Part of the clones is not carried over; for the studies checked, unresolved V genes explain less than half of this, and the remainder is unexplained. Clonal size and the V and J genes are those of that table, whereas D and trimming came from the DNA. Across this sample there are 200,000 to 250,000 clones, with 83% seen only once. 5.5% of the sample goes to the ten largest clones.

CDR1 and CDR2 (SGDLS, YYNGEE) derive from the germline V gene. The CDR3 runs 15 amino acids, cysteine and phenylalanine included. Only CDR3 DNA remains: 45 bases, in frame from the first base. Trimming leaves V shorter by 3 bases and J shorter by 3 bases, with the junction holding 4 bases beyond the gene matches. The receptor chain draws on TRBV9 and TRBJ1-3, with 9 central nucleotides matching TRBD1. Sequenced material: peripheral blood. This sequence originates from a human donor in a cohort sampled during active COVID-19. DNA sequence: TGTGCCAGCAGCGGCCGACAGGGGGGTGGAAACACCATATATTTT. Translation gives CASSGRQGGGNTIYF.